A single sample is the source of the 15 T cell receptor beta chains below, sequenced in a study of T cells in Graves' hyperthyroidism and ophthalmopathy. Authors of the study amplified TCR beta CDR3 regions from RNA transcripts. An initial round of RT-PCR targeting the TCR CDR3 relied on the HTBI primer set. TCRdb recomputed calls from the multiplex PCR reads with MiXCR, one row per CDR3 protein. The sample consists of fewer than 500,000 distinct CDR3 sequences, roughly 15% of them appearing once. Input material: blood. Every receptor here comes from a woman aged 30 to 39 with Graves' ophthalmopathy.

The sample holds many counts of this clonotype. The V gene is TRBV28, the J gene TRBJ2-7; weak D call: TRBD1 (6 bases). The germline V and J ends were trimmed by 5 bases and 5 bases, with 16 bases remaining between them. The CDR3 covers 14 residues. Per germline, CDR1 MDHEN and CDR2 SYDVKM. This CDR3 reads CASSVPGHGDEQYF. For the CDR3, the DNA is TGTGCCAGCAGTGTTCCGGGACACGGAGACGAGCAGTACTTC.

Many counts were recorded for this clonotype. The V call is TRBV5-5, the J call TRBJ2-2; no clear D gene. Deletions cut 0 bases from V and 2 bases from J, with 11 bases between. The CDR3 contains 16 residues. Looked up from germline, CDR1 is SGHKS and CDR2 is YYEKEE (reference sequence). CDR3 region: CASSLGRATNTGELFF. The DNA of the CDR3 is TGTGCCAGCAGCTTGGGTAGGGCTACCAACACCGGGGAGCTGTTTTTT.

This clonotype has a count of ten or more. V and J are TRBV2 and TRBJ2-5; no firm D call. V gave up 3 bases and J gave up 7 bases, with 6 bases separating them. Germline assignment: CDR1 SNHLY and CDR2 FYNNEI. This CDR3 region has 11 residues. CDR3 amino acids: CASSESGTQYF. CDR3 DNA: TGTGCCAGCAGTGAGAGTGGGACCCAGTACTTC.

This clonotype was counted at least ten times. V gene TRBV5-1 combines with J gene TRBJ2-5; no reliable D call. The V end was cut by 0 bases, the J end by 1 base, with 10 bases between. This CDR3 spans 15 amino acids. CDR1 SGHRS and CDR2 YFSETQ come from the germline V gene. CDR3 amino acids: CASSLVGQFQETQYF. The CDR3 DNA follows: TGCGCCAGCAGCTTGGTAGGCCAATTCCAAGAGACCCAGTACTTC.

This clonotype was detected many times. The gene calls are TRBV15 and TRBJ2-5; D ambiguous. The germline V and J ends were trimmed by 0 bases and 0 bases, with 5 bases remaining between them. The germline gives CDR1 LNHNV, CDR2 YYDKDF (reference sequence). The CDR3 has 14 amino acids. CDR3 nucleotide sequence: TGTGCCACCAGCAGAGAGCTGTACCAAGAGACCCAGTACTTC. Translating gives CATSRELYQETQYF.

This clonotype was observed many times. J is TRBJ2-2 and V is TRBV30; 7 nucleotides line up with TRBD2. The CDR3 has 15 amino acids. CDR1 is GTSNPN, CDR2 SVGIG, per germline (reference sequence). J gave up 7 bases and V 8 bases, and 16 bases lay outside the gene matches. CDR3 bases: TGTGCCGGACGATTTGGGGCGGGGGAAGTCGGGGAGCTGTTTTTT. Its protein product is CAGRFGAGEVGELFF.

This clonotype was picked up many times. The chain is built from TRBV5-1 and TRBJ2-7; D remains unclear. Trimming shortened V by 3 bases and J by 2 bases, and 9 bases separated the two germline ends. Germline values: CDR1 SGHRS, CDR2 YFSETQ. There are 13 residues in the CDR3. CDR3: CASSSSGAYEQYF. The CDR3 DNA is TGCGCCAGCAGCTCCTCAGGAGCCTACGAGCAGTACTTC.

This clonotype has more than one count but fewer than ten. This sequence joins TRBV19 and TRBJ2-7; D uncertain. V dropped 5 bases and J dropped 0 bases, with 11 bases sitting between them. Germline assignment: CDR1 LNHDA and CDR2 SQIVND (reference sequence). The CDR3 length is 14 residues. The chain's CDR3 is CASSGNSLSYEQYF. DNA of the CDR3: TGTGCCAGTAGTGGGAACAGTCTCTCCTACGAGCAGTACTTC.

The gene calls are TRBV5-8 and TRBJ1-4; D ambiguous. The V gene lost 1 base and the J gene lost 6 bases, with 13 bases spanning the gap. This CDR3 has 15 residues. Germline V gene sequence: CDR1 SGHTS, CDR2 YDEGEE. Here the CDR3 reads CASSLLGAMDEKLFF. CDR3 DNA: TGTGCCAGCAGCTTGCTGGGAGCGATGGATGAAAAACTGTTTTTT.

This clonotype was detected ten times or more. The V call is TRBV28, the J call TRBJ2-2; no clear D gene. CDR1 is MDHEN, CDR2 SYDVKM, per germline. CDR3 length: 14 amino acids. Trimming took 3 bases from V and 6 from J, leaving 11 bases between them. The CDR3 is CASSFRRSSGELFF. The CDR3 region has the DNA TGTGCCAGCAGTTTCCGCAGATCTTCCGGGGAGCTGTTTTTT.

This clonotype has only a few counts. The chain carries TRBV6-1 and TRBJ1-5; weak D call: TRBD1 (5 bases). The length of the CDR3 is 15 residues. Germline V gene sequence: CDR1 MNHNS, CDR2 SASEGT. Trimming left V 3 bases short and J 3 bases short, with 12 bases between. DNA of the CDR3: TGTGCCAGCAGTGACTGGTTAGGGGCCAATCAGCCCCAGCATTTT. Translated, it gives CASSDWLGANQPQHF.

This clonotype was detected many times. The rearrangement joins TRBV7-9 to TRBJ2-7, with TRBD1 matching 9 bases. Trimming took 4 bases from V and 4 from J; bases not matched to a gene: 11. The CDR3 extends over 16 amino acids. Germline CDR1 SEHNR, CDR2 FQNEAQ (reference sequence). In nucleotides, the CDR3 is TGTGCCAGCAGCTCAGTAGGCAGGGACAGGGCGTACGAGCAGTACTTC. Its protein is CASSSVGRDRAYEQYF.

Ten or more counts support this clonotype. The rearrangement uses TRBV11-2 and TRBJ2-5; TRBD1 aligns across 10 bases. This CDR3 has 15 residues. V shed 5 bases, J shed 5 bases, and the junction held 8 bases outside the gene matches. From germline, CDR1 is SGHAT and CDR2 FQNNGV. In DNA, the CDR3 is TGTGCCAGCAGCACCCCCGGGACAGGGGTGGAGACCCAGTACTTC. It specifies CASSTPGTGVETQYF.

The chain uses TRBV30 and TRBJ1-4, with 7 bases fitting TRBD1. The V gene end was trimmed by 4 bases and the J gene end by 1 base; junction bases not matched to a gene: 9. The CDR3 totals 16 residues. Germline CDR1 reads GTSNPN; CDR2 reads SVGIG (reference sequence). The CDR3 protein is CAWKGARGLTNEKLFF. The CDR3, as DNA: TGTGCCTGGAAGGGGGCCCGGGGGCTAACTAATGAAAAACTGTTTTTT.

This clonotype occurred many times. The chain couples TRBV7-9 to TRBJ2-2; D is uncertain. Trimming pared 5 bases from V and 1 base from J, leaving 8 bases between. There are 14 residues in the CDR3. Germline lookup yields CDR1 SEHNR and CDR2 FQNEAQ (reference sequence). CDR3 residues: CASSPPRNTGELFF. CDR3 coding DNA: TGTGCCAGCAGCCCTCCCAGGAACACCGGGGAGCTGTTTTTT.